The next 22 T cell receptor beta chains were all read from a single sample in a study of cytomegalovirus exposure and HLA in healthy donors. Use of 60 Vbeta and 13 Jbeta primers characterized the PCR. Profiling relied on immunoSEQ multiplex PCR, and the TCRdb table lists in-frame clones only, not all of them. This sample yields some 170,000 clones, of which 78% are seen a single time; approximately 2.6% belongs to the top ten. The sequencing input was PBMCs. These receptors were obtained from a female donor in good health and CMV-seronegative.

This clone was seen a single time. The gene calls are TRBV5-6 and TRBJ2-1; D possibly corresponds to TRBD2 (5 bases). There are 12 residues in the CDR3. V lost 0 bases to trimming and J lost 7 bases, with 5 bases between them. Germline-derived CDR1 and CDR2 are SGHDT and YYEEEE. CDR3 protein: CASSLGGNEQFF. CDR3 sequence (DNA): TGTGCCAGCAGCTTGGGCGGGAATGAGCAGTTCTTC.

This clone was seen just once. The V and J genes are TRBV19 and TRBJ1-5; TRBD1 aligns across 11 bases. The V gene's germline CDR1 is LNHDA and CDR2 SQIVND (reference sequence). The trim removed 4 bases at V and 6 bases at J, leaving 8 bases unmatched. This CDR3 has 16 amino acids. CDR3 region: CASSNPGTGGGQPQHF. The DNA of the CDR3 is TGTGCCAGTAGTAACCCCGGGACAGGGGGAGGTCAGCCCCAGCATTTT.

This clone appeared once. The chain joins TRBV7-2 to TRBJ2-7; D remains unclear. There are 13 residues in the CDR3. V lost 5 bases to trimming and J lost 6 bases, with 14 bases between them. Germline V gene lookup returns CDR1 SGHTA and CDR2 FQGNSA. The CDR3 is CASSTEDLSEQYF. The CDR3 region has the DNA TGTGCCAGCAGCACAGAAGACCTCTCCGAGCAGTACTTC.

V usage is TRBV6-5 and J usage is TRBJ2-1, with a weak D call TRBD2 (6 bases). Germline loops: CDR1 MNHEY, CDR2 SVGAGI. The CDR3 has 14 amino acids. The V end was cut by 4 bases, the J end by 8 bases, with 15 bases between. The CDR3 DNA follows: TGTGCCAGCAGTTGGGACTCCGCAGGCGATGAGCAGTTCTTC. Protein product: CASSWDSAGDEQFF.

In this sample, this clone turned up once. The chain employs TRBV19 and TRBJ2-7; TRBD2 aligns across 8 bases. CDR3 length equals 14 residues. CDR1 is LNHDA, CDR2 SQIVND, per germline (reference sequence). The V segment lost 8 bases and the J segment 0 bases; nucleotides outside the gene matches: 6. The DNA for the CDR3 is TGTGCCAGTGCAATTAGCGGGGCCTCCTACGAGCAGTACTTC. It codes for CASAISGASYEQYF. Using reference TRBV19 and TRBJ2-7 for the parts outside the CDR3, the full variable domain is DGGITQSPKYLFRKEGQNVTLSCEQNLNHDAMYWYRQDPGQGLRLIYYSQIVNDFQKGDIAEGYSVSREKKESFPLTVTSAQKNPTAFYLCASAISGASYEQYFGPGTRLTVT.

The chain joins TRBV6-1 to TRBJ1-5, with D possibly TRBD1 on 6 matching bases. In germline, CDR1 is MNHNS, CDR2 SASEGT. The CDR3 totals 16 residues. V was clipped by 0 bases and J by 3 bases, with 12 bases between them. Written as DNA, the CDR3 is TGTGCCAGCAGTGAAGCGCCACAGGGTTTCAATCAGCCCCAGCATTTT. This encodes CASSEAPQGFNQPQHF.

The chain uses TRBV5-8 and TRBJ1-1; D possibly corresponds to TRBD1 (5 bases). Trimming stripped 4 bases from V and 3 bases from J, with 19 bases between. This CDR3 has 16 residues. CDR1 SGHTS and CDR2 YDEGEE come from the germline V gene. CDR3 bases: TGTGCCAGCAGCCCGTGGTCGCCTGGGGGGGACACTGAAGCTTTCTTT. Its translation: CASSPWSPGGDTEAFF.

The V gene is TRBV2, the J gene TRBJ2-2; 7 nucleotides align to TRBD1. The trim removed 7 bases at V and 6 bases at J, leaving 11 bases unmatched. This CDR3 region has 15 residues. The germline gives CDR1 SNHLY, CDR2 FYNNEI. Here the CDR3 reads CASTVFTDRAGELFF. The DNA of the CDR3 is TGTGCCAGCACCGTCTTTACCGACAGGGCCGGGGAGCTGTTTTTT.

The chain combines TRBV5-1 with TRBJ2-1, with D unclear. CDR3 length: 14 amino acids. The germline CDR1 and CDR2 sequences are SGHRS and YFSETQ. V lost 0 bases, J lost 4 bases, and 8 bases lay in between. For the CDR3, the DNA is TGCGCCAGCAGCTTGGATCAGGCGTACAATGAGCAGTTCTTC. Its protein product is CASSLDQAYNEQFF.

V and J are TRBV11-2 and TRBJ2-4, with TRBD2 as a possible D gene (5 bases). CDR1 and CDR2 from the germline V gene are SGHAT and FQNNGV. This CDR3 comprises 14 residues. V gave up 4 bases and J gave up 6 bases, with 13 bases separating them. The CDR3 spells CASSSPTSGNIQYF. CDR3 in DNA: TGTGCCAGCAGCTCCCCTACTAGTGGAAACATTCAGTACTTC.

The CDR3 DNA reads as TGTGCCACCCTCCCGGCGGGGGAAAAACTGTTTTTT. It yields the protein CATLPAGEKLFF. V usage is TRBV7-9 and J usage is TRBJ1-4; no firm D call. Germline assignment: CDR1 SEHNR and CDR2 FQNEAQ (reference sequence). This CDR3 region has 12 residues. Deletions cut 10 bases from V and 8 bases from J, with 14 bases between.

The chain is built from TRBV9 and TRBJ2-1; 11 nucleotides agree with TRBD2. CDR3 size: 17 residues. Germline V CDR1 and CDR2: SGDLS, YYNGEE. Trimming took 0 bases from V and 7 from J; bases not matched to a gene: 9. CDR3 residues: CASSVELAGALWNEQFF. The CDR3 DNA is TGTGCCAGCAGCGTAGAACTAGCGGGGGCCCTGTGGAATGAGCAGTTCTTC.

This sequence joins TRBV5-1 and TRBJ2-5; 7 bases are shared with TRBD2. Germline CDR1 reads SGHRS; CDR2 reads YFSETQ. The J segment lost 1 base and the V segment lost 4 bases, leaving 13 bases of the junction unmatched. The length of the CDR3 is 17 residues. CDR3 coding DNA: TGCGCCAGCAGCCCGGGACTACGGGCCGCCCTCCAAGAGACCCAGTACTTC. As protein: CASSPGLRAALQETQYF.

The gene calls are TRBV11-3 and TRBJ1-4; D remains unclear. CDR1 and CDR2 (germline): SGHNT, YENEEA. Trimming took 2 bases from V and 8 from J, leaving 21 bases between them. This CDR3 contains 17 residues. CDR3 in amino acids: CASSLQRLGGRAEKLFF. The CDR3 nucleotides read TGTGCCAGCAGCTTACAGCGTCTCGGAGGGCGAGCCGAAAAACTGTTTTTT.

This chain uses TRBV19 with TRBJ2-4, with 7 bases matching TRBD2. CDR1 and CDR2 from the germline V gene are LNHDA and SQIVND (reference sequence). The trim removed 2 bases at V and 0 bases at J, leaving 10 bases unmatched. The length of the CDR3 is 18 residues. The chain's CDR3 is CASSITFLADLAKNIQYF. CDR3 coding DNA: TGTGCCAGTAGTATAACCTTTCTAGCGGATCTAGCCAAAAACATTCAGTACTTC.

The rearrangement links TRBV6-6 to TRBJ1-1; a weak D match, TRBD1 (5 bases). V gave up 5 bases and J gave up 0 bases, with 16 bases separating them. There are 16 residues in the CDR3. Germline V gene data show CDR1 as MNHNY and CDR2 as SVGAGI (reference sequence). The CDR3 DNA follows: TGTGCCAGCAGTCGTGAGGTGGGCAGGGTGAACACTGAAGCTTTCTTT. Translation gives CASSREVGRVNTEAFF.

The chain uses TRBV7-9 and TRBJ2-4; TRBD2 matches at 8 bases. Germline assignment: CDR1 SEHNR and CDR2 FQNEAQ (reference sequence). The length of the CDR3 is 14 residues. J was trimmed by 6 bases and V by 4 bases; bases with no gene match: 5. CDR3 DNA: TGTGCCAGCAGCTCGAGCGGGAGCGGAAACATTCAGTACTTC. This codes for CASSSSGSGNIQYF.

The V call is TRBV27, the J call TRBJ1-6, with D perhaps TRBD1 (6 bases). Germline V gives CDR1 MNHEY, CDR2 SMNVEV (reference sequence). The CDR3 runs 16 residues. The V and J ends lost 6 bases and 7 bases respectively, with 19 bases between them. The CDR3 loop reads CASRFGGAKQNSPLHF. CDR3 nucleotides: TGTGCCAGCAGGTTTGGGGGGGCGAAACAAAATTCACCCCTCCACTTT.

This sequence joins TRBV7-3 and TRBJ2-3, with 7 bases fitting TRBD1. CDR1 and CDR2 from the germline V gene are SGHTA and FQGTGA. V shed 5 bases, J shed 0 bases, and the junction held 5 bases outside the gene matches. The CDR3 sequence is 15 residues long. CDR3 amino acids: CASSPTRGSTDTQYF. CDR3 nucleotides: TGTGCCAGCAGCCCAACCAGGGGGAGCACAGATACGCAGTATTTT. The full variable domain, with the rest looked up from reference TRBV7-3 and TRBJ2-3, is GAGVSQTPSNKVTEKGKYVELRCDPISGHTALYWYRQSLGQGPEFLIYFQGTGAADDSGLPNDRFFAVRPEGSVSTLKIQRTERGDSAVYLCASSPTRGSTDTQYFGPGTRLTVL.

The J gene is TRBJ2-2, the V gene TRBV19; weak D call: TRBD2 (6 bases). Germline loops: CDR1 LNHDA, CDR2 SQIVND (reference sequence). Trimming left V 4 bases short and J 7 bases short, with 19 bases between. This CDR3 is built from 16 residues. The CDR3 region has the DNA TGTGCCAGTAGTACGGCGGGACGAGAGTTAGGCGGGGAGCTGTTTTTT. Protein: CASSTAGRELGGELFF.

The DNA for the CDR3 is TGTGCCAGCAGCTTAGGGACAGTCGCAACTAATGAAAAACTGTTTTTT. Its protein product is CASSLGTVATNEKLFF. The V gene is TRBV7-9, the J gene TRBJ1-4, with a weak D call TRBD1 (6 bases). Germline CDR1 and CDR2: SEHNR and FQNEAQ (reference sequence). The V end was cut by 1 base, the J end by 0 bases, with 9 bases between. This CDR3 is built from 16 residues.

The chain carries TRBV2 and TRBJ1-5; D uncertain. This CDR3 contains 12 residues. Trimming took off 7 bases at V and 2 bases at J, with 6 bases between the two ends. In germline, CDR1 is SNHLY, CDR2 FYNNEI. The CDR3 is CASNDGNQPQHF. The CDR3 bases are TGTGCCAGCAATGACGGCAATCAGCCCCAGCATTTT. The full variable domain, with the rest looked up from reference TRBV2 and TRBJ1-5, is EPEVTQTPSHQVTQMGQEVILRCVPISNHLYFYWYRQILGQKVEFLVSFYNNEISEKSEIFDDQFSVERPDGSNFTLKIRSTKLEDSAMYFCASNDGNQPQHFGDGTRLSIL.